The 25 T cell receptor beta chains presented below share a single source sample, sequenced in a study of T-cell memory formation after mild COVID-19. In TCRdb, the 5' RACE reads were re-called with MiXCR into one record per CDR3 protein. The sample lists hundreds of thousands of distinct CDR3 sequences; roughly 13% were seen once. Input material: PBMCs or a T cell subset sorted from them (not recorded which). Source of these receptors: a man aged 18 to 29 who had mild COVID-19 (a few samples of this study predate the infection). Cell type and time point are not known.

This clonotype was seen at least ten times. The chain has TRBV29-1 and TRBJ2-7; D is undetermined. The germline V gene encodes CDR1 SQVTM and CDR2 ANQGSEA. The V end lost 5 bases, the J end lost 2 bases, and 16 bases lay between the germline ends. This CDR3 is built from 14 residues. The CDR3 DNA reads as TGCAGCGTTCGGACCGAAGGGCCCCCCTACGAGCAGTACTTC. Its protein product is CSVRTEGPPYEQYF.

The chain uses TRBV5-1 and TRBJ2-5; a weak D match, TRBD1 (6 bases). This CDR3 is 16 amino acids long. Germline V gene data show CDR1 as SGHRS and CDR2 as YFSETQ. V was shortened by 5 bases and J by 2 bases, with 19 bases between the two germline ends. The CDR3 nucleotides are TGCGCCAGCAGATTTCAGCCGGGACACCCTCAAGAGACCCAGTACTTC. This codes for CASRFQPGHPQETQYF.

This clonotype appeared many times. This rearrangement joins TRBV5-1 to TRBJ2-1; D unclear. The CDR3 is 11 amino acids. V lost 2 bases to trimming and J lost 8 bases, with 5 bases between them. CDR1 and CDR2 (germline): SGHRS, YFSETQ. Here the CDR3 reads CASSFLDEQFF. The CDR3 DNA follows: TGCGCCAGCAGCTTTTTGGATGAGCAGTTCTTC.

This clonotype occurred once. This chain uses TRBV28 with TRBJ2-7, with a possible D match to TRBD2 (6 bases). V gave up 6 bases and J gave up 2 bases, with 14 bases separating them. Germline CDR1 and CDR2: MDHEN and SYDVKM. The CDR3 has 14 residues. The CDR3 loop reads CASRAGWEAYEQYV. In DNA form, the CDR3 reads TGTGCCAGCAGGGCGGGGTGGGAAGCCTACGAGCAGTACGTC.

The chain is built from TRBV7-3 and TRBJ1-1, with 10 bases aligning to TRBD1. The ends lost 6 bases at V and 4 bases at J; junction bases unmatched: 8. CDR3 size: 15 residues. Germline CDR1 reads SGHTA; CDR2 reads FQGTGA. CDR3 nucleotides: TGTGCCAGCAGTACAACCGGGACAGGGGCCACTGAAGCTTTCTTT. Its translation: CASSTTGTGATEAFF.

Details on this clonotype: The CDR3 does not close with the conserved phenylalanine or tryptophan, likely indicating a read error. It is unclear where the CDR3 begins or ends on the DNA, so no DNA is shown, and the CDR3 is as TCRdb lists it. This chain joins TRBV4-2 and TRBJ2-1. Looked up from germline, CDR1 is LGHNA and CDR2 is YNFKEQ. Inclusive of both ends, the CDR3 amounts to 14 amino acids. The CDR3 is CASSQDTYGYTFGS.

This clonotype appeared a few times. This chain connects TRBV12-3 or TRBV12-4 to TRBJ1-1, with D unclear. The CDR3 has 14 residues. Trimming cost V 5 bases and J 3 bases, with 13 bases left between them. DNA for the CDR3: TGTGCCAGCAGTACGTTGGGCGGGGACACTGAAGCTTTCTTT. Its protein is CASSTLGGDTEAFF.

This clonotype was recorded many times. The chain uses TRBV7-2 and TRBJ2-5; D unresolved. This CDR3 spans 13 amino acids. The V end was cut by 5 bases, the J end by 2 bases, with 9 bases between. Germline V CDR1 and CDR2: SGHTA, FQGNSA. CDR3 sequence (DNA): TGTGCCAGCAGCCCCCCCGCTCAAGAGACCCAGTACTTC. It codes for CASSPPAQETQYF. The full variable domain, its missing parts supplied by reference TRBV7-2 and TRBJ2-5, is GAGVSQSPSNKVTEKGKDVELRCDPISGHTALYWYRQSLGQGLEFLIYFQGNSAPDKSGLPSDRFSAERTGGSVSTLTIQRTQQEDSAVYLCASSPPAQETQYFGPGTRLLVL.

CDR3 loop: CASSSFRERHSPLHF. CDR3 DNA: TGTGCCAGCAGTTCCTTCAGGGAACGGCATTCACCCCTCCACTTT. The chain couples TRBV6-5 to TRBJ1-6; the D gene is possibly TRBD1 (5 bases). V was clipped by 4 bases and J by 8 bases, with 15 bases between them. The germline gives CDR1 MNHEY, CDR2 SVGAGI. The CDR3 is 15 residues long.

V usage is TRBV29-1 and J usage is TRBJ2-2; no clear D gene. The length of the CDR3 is 13 residues. The germline V and J ends were trimmed by 2 bases and 9 bases, with 13 bases remaining between them. Germline loops: CDR1 SQVTM, CDR2 ANQGSEA. DNA for the CDR3: TGCAGCGTTGAACTTCTTGGCCACCGGGAGCTGTTTTTT. It yields the protein CSVELLGHRELFF.

This clonotype was detected only a few times. The chain joins TRBV20-1 to TRBJ1-6; the D gene is possibly TRBD1 (6 bases). The germline V gene encodes CDR1 DFQATT and CDR2 SNEGSKA (reference sequence). CDR3 length: 11 residues. V was cut by 7 bases and J by 7 bases, with 8 bases left in between. The CDR3 DNA sequence: TGCAGTGTTGGGACAAATTCACCCCTCCACTTT. Encoded protein: CSVGTNSPLHF.

The chain employs TRBV5-5 and TRBJ2-7; 9 positions agree with TRBD1. The CDR3 sequence is 16 residues long. Germline CDR1 SGHKS, CDR2 YYEKEE (reference sequence). V dropped 0 bases and J dropped 5; count of bases not matched to a gene: 9. The CDR3 region has the DNA TGTGCCAGCAGCTTGGCCGGGACAGGGCAAGTCCACGAGCAGTACTTC. Translating gives CASSLAGTGQVHEQYF.

As concerns this clonotype: This may come from a read error, since a much larger clone is one base off. The chain carries TRBV3-1 and TRBJ1-1, with unresolved D. Germline V gives CDR1 LGHDT, CDR2 YNNKEL (reference sequence). This CDR3 has 13 residues. Trimming shortened V by 1 base and J by 0 bases, and 3 bases separated the two germline ends. In nucleotides, the CDR3 is TGTGCCAGCAGCCAAGCCATGAACACTGAAGCTTTCTTT. The encoded protein is CASSQAMNTEAFF. The whole variable domain, filled in from reference TRBV3-1 and TRBJ1-1, reads DTAVSQTPKYLVTQMGNDKSIKCEQNLGHDTMYWYKQDSKKFLKIMFSYNNKELIINETVPNRFSPKSPDKAHLNLHINSLELGDSAVYFCASSQAMNTEAFFGQGTRLTVV.

At least ten counts were recorded for this clonotype. This chain connects TRBV28 to TRBJ2-1; perhaps D is TRBD1 or TRBD2 (6 bases each). The CDR3 is made up of 15 amino acids. From germline, CDR1 is MDHEN and CDR2 SYDVKM. Trimming removed 8 bases from V and 3 bases from J, with 17 bases in between. The CDR3: CASWAGHPIYNEQFF. The CDR3 nucleotides are TGTGCCAGCTGGGCGGGACACCCGATCTACAATGAGCAGTTCTTC.

Relative to its sample, this clonotype is medium-sized. V and J are TRBV11-3 and TRBJ2-1; 15 bases match TRBD2. From germline, CDR1 is SGHNT and CDR2 YENEEA. V lost 1 base to trimming and J lost 6 bases; unmatched junction nucleotides: 1. CDR3 length: 16 residues. The CDR3 loop reads CASSLGTSGGANEQFF. The CDR3 nucleotides are TGTGCCAGCAGCTTAGGGACTAGCGGGGGGGCCAATGAGCAGTTCTTC.

The count of this clonotype is one. The chain recombines TRBV18 with TRBJ1-1; D is unclear. The CDR3 consists of 15 residues. Trimming removed 1 base at V and 6 bases at J, with 15 bases between. In germline, CDR1 is KGHSH, CDR2 LQKENI. The CDR3 reads CASSPLPDQKSEAFF. As DNA, the CDR3 is TGTGCCAGCTCACCACTCCCGGATCAGAAGTCTGAAGCTTTCTTT.

This clonotype was seen many times. This chain links TRBV12-3 or TRBV12-4 with TRBJ2-1, with D tentatively TRBD2 (7 bases). There are 17 residues in the CDR3. V lost 3 bases, J lost 2 bases, and 17 bases lay in between. In nucleotides, the CDR3 is TGTGCCAGCAGTTTGAGTTCGGGGGGCAAAACCTACAATGAGCAGTTCTTC. Amino acid sequence: CASSLSSGGKTYNEQFF.

Judged by abundance, this clonotype is medium-sized. The chain carries TRBV24-1 and TRBJ2-5, with 7 bases fitting TRBD1. Germline values: CDR1 KGHDR, CDR2 SFDVKD. After removal of 4 bases from V and 5 bases from J, the junction contained 15 bases not matched to a gene. The CDR3 has 17 amino acids. The CDR3 here is CATSDNIRGQGNETQYF. Here the CDR3 DNA reads TGTGCCACCAGTGACAACATAAGGGGGCAGGGAAATGAGACCCAGTACTTC.

The rearrangement joins TRBV29-1 to TRBJ2-3; tentatively, D is TRBD2 (6 bases). V was trimmed by 6 bases and J by 4 bases, leaving 20 bases between them. The CDR3 covers 15 residues. Germline V lookup: CDR1 SQVTM, CDR2 ANQGSEA. CDR3 bases: TGCAGCGTCCAAGGGGAGGACGAGCAAGCAGATACGCAGTATTTT. Residues: CSVQGEDEQADTQYF.

This clonotype was recorded a few times. The chain recombines TRBV3-1 with TRBJ2-5; 8 bases are shared with TRBD2. This CDR3 region has 16 residues. The ends lost 1 base at V and 4 bases at J; junction bases unmatched: 8. Germline CDR1 LGHDT, CDR2 YNNKEL (reference sequence). The CDR3, as DNA: TGTGCCAGCAGCCAAGGGTCGGGGGGGCTTGGAGAGACCCAGTACTTC. Protein sequence: CASSQGSGGLGETQYF.

This clonotype was seen many times. The chain employs TRBV7-2 and TRBJ2-3; D ambiguous. The CDR3 is made up of 13 amino acids. Germline CDR1 is SGHTA and CDR2 is FQGNSA. The V end was cut by 1 base, the J end by 6 bases, with 8 bases between. CDR3 amino acids: CASSLVPRDTQYF. CDR3 in DNA: TGTGCCAGCAGCTTAGTCCCGAGGGATACGCAGTATTTT.

This clonotype was observed a handful of times. The chain has TRBV4-3 and TRBJ2-2; D gene uncertain. The germline V gene encodes CDR1 LGHNA and CDR2 YSLEER. The CDR3 runs 18 residues. V lost 1 base, J lost 3 bases, and 18 bases lay in between. CDR3 loop: CASSQGKGLMFYTGELFF. In DNA, the CDR3 is TGCGCCAGCAGCCAAGGGAAAGGGTTAATGTTCTACACCGGGGAGCTGTTTTTT.

The chain links TRBV5-1 to TRBJ2-3, with TRBD2 as a possible D gene (7 bases). V lost 3 bases and J 2 bases, leaving 16 bases between the germline ends. The germline V gene has CDR1 SGHRS and CDR2 YFSETQ. The CDR3 loop spans 16 amino acids. Here the CDR3 reads CASSSGVLAPTDTQYF. CDR3 coding DNA: TGCGCCAGCAGCTCAGGGGTACTAGCGCCCACAGATACGCAGTATTTT.

This clonotype was counted only a few times. J is TRBJ1-2 and V is TRBV5-5; TRBD1 aligns across 9 bases. Germline V gene data show CDR1 as SGHKS and CDR2 as YYEKEE (reference sequence). This CDR3 region has 13 residues. The junction had 4 bases not matched to a gene; V was cut back by 6 bases and J by 4 bases. The CDR3: CASMLTGGYGYTF. The CDR3 coding sequence is TGTGCCAGCATGCTGACAGGGGGCTATGGCTACACCTTC.

The chain employs TRBV29-1 and TRBJ2-3; 13 bases match TRBD2. From germline, CDR1 is SQVTM and CDR2 ANQGSEA. The V and J ends lost 6 bases and 5 bases, in that order; junction bases with no gene match: 2. This CDR3 is built from 13 residues. The CDR3 sequence is CSVGTSGIDTQYF. CDR3 DNA: TGCAGCGTAGGGACTAGCGGGATAGATACGCAGTATTTT.